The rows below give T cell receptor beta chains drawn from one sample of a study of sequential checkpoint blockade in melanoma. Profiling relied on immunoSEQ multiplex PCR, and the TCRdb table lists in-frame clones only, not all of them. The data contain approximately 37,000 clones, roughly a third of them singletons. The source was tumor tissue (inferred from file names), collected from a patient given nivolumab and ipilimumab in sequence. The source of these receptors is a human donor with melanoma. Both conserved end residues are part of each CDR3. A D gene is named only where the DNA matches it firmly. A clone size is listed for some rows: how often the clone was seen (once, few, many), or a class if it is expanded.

CASSVTGQGGGYGYTF	TGTGCCAGCAGTGTTACGGGACAGGGAGGAGGCTATGGCTACACCTTC	-	TRBV25-1	TRBD1	TRBJ1-2
CASSLNTGELFF	TGTGCCAGCAGTCTCAACACCGGGGAGCTGTTTTTT	few	TRBV6-8	-	TRBJ2-2
CASTPAGTGYGYTF	TGTGCCAGTACCCCGGCGGGGACAGGCTATGGCTACACCTTC	-	TRBV19	TRBD1	TRBJ1-2
CASSVYGELFF	TGTGCCAGTTCTGTGTACGGGGAGCTGTTTTTT	-	TRBV19	-	TRBJ2-2
CASSFTGLAGGASYEQYF	TGTGCCAGCAGCTTCACCGGACTAGCGGGAGGAGCCTCCTACGAGCAGTACTTC	few	TRBV11-3	TRBD2	TRBJ2-7
CASSYGNYEQYF	TGTGCCAGCAGTTACGGTAACTACGAGCAGTACTTC	-	TRBV6-8	-	TRBJ2-7
CASSPSGRPYTQYF	TGTGCCAGCTCACCTAGCGGGAGGCCCTATACGCAGTATTTT	-	TRBV18	TRBD2	TRBJ2-3
CASSIPGTVVEAFF	TGTGCCAGTAGTATTCCAGGGACGGTGGTCGAAGCTTTCTTT	-	TRBV19	-	TRBJ1-1
CASTAEDSSYEQYF	TGTGCCAGCACCGCGGAGGACAGCTCCTACGAGCAGTACTTC	few	TRBV11-3	-	TRBJ2-7
CASSVSLGQVNTEAFF	TGTGCCAGCAGCGTAAGTCTGGGACAGGTAAACACTGAAGCTTTCTTT	-	TRBV9	TRBD1	TRBJ1-1
CASSAYGTEQYF	TGTGCCAGCAGTGCTTACGGGACAGAGCAGTACTTC	few	TRBV9	-	TRBJ2-7
CASSSRTSGGRYEQYF	TGTGCCAGCAGTTCGAGGACTAGCGGGGGCCGCTACGAGCAGTACTTC	few	TRBV28	TRBD2	TRBJ2-7
CASSLAVARDAYEQYF	TGCGCCAGCAGCTTGGCAGTAGCCAGGGATGCCTACGAGCAGTACTTC	once	TRBV5-1	-	TRBJ2-7
CASSSSGNTDTQYF	TGTGCCAGCAGCTCATCAGGGAACACAGATACGCAGTATTTT	-	TRBV18	-	TRBJ2-3
CASSGGTNQPQHF	TGTGCCAGCAGCGGAGGGACGAATCAGCCCCAGCATTTT	-	TRBV7-8	-	TRBJ1-5
CASSSASLAGFDNEQFF	TGTGCCAGCAGCTCCGCCTCACTAGCGGGGTTCGACAATGAGCAGTTCTTC	many	TRBV11-3	TRBD2	TRBJ2-1
CAFSTPPAGAREQYF	TGTGCCTTCTCTACCCCCCCAGCGGGAGCAAGAGAGCAGTACTTC	few	TRBV30	TRBD2	TRBJ2-7
CASSLPRLAELFF	TGTGCCAGTAGTCTACCCCGCCTTGCGGAGCTGTTTTTT	-	TRBV19	-	TRBJ2-2
CASSWTPSGRAGEQFF	TGCGCCAGCAGCTGGACGCCTAGCGGGAGGGCCGGTGAGCAGTTCTTC	-	TRBV5-1	TRBD2	TRBJ2-1
CASSYSLVRTEAFF	TGTGCCAGCAGTTACTCGCTTGTTCGTACTGAAGCTTTCTTT	-	TRBV6-8	-	TRBJ1-1
CARDRDKNEQFF	TGTGCTAGGGACAGGGATAAAAATGAGCAGTTCTTC	-	TRBV30	TRBD1	TRBJ2-1
CASSPTLGRGPSYEQYF	TGTGCCAGCAGCCCGACCTTGGGACGGGGACCTTCCTACGAGCAGTACTTC	-	TRBV14	-	TRBJ2-7
CASSVTSWDNSNQPQHF	TGTGCCAGTAGTGTTACTTCCTGGGACAATAGCAATCAGCCCCAGCATTTT	-	TRBV19	-	TRBJ1-5
CAFRGPWGYTF	TGTGCCTTCAGAGGCCCTTGGGGCTACACCTTC	-	TRBV30	-	TRBJ1-2
CAWSPPRAGGPQPQHF	TGTGCCTGGAGTCCCCCAAGGGCAGGGGGCCCTCAGCCCCAGCATTTT	-	TRBV30	TRBD1	TRBJ1-5
CASSEETSTYNEQFF	TGCGCCAGCAGCGAAGAGACTAGCACTTACAATGAGCAGTTCTTC	-	TRBV5-1	TRBD2	TRBJ2-1
CAWSSGRGHPEAFF	TGTGCCTGGAGTTCCGGGAGAGGGCACCCTGAAGCTTTCTTT	few	TRBV30	-	TRBJ1-1
CASSLSGTGGAAQHF	TGTGCCAGCAGCTTGTCCGGGACAGGGGGCGCGGCCCAGCATTTT	many	TRBV11-3	TRBD1	TRBJ1-5
CASSTGGNSYEQYF	TGTGCCAGCTCTACGGGGGGCAACTCCTACGAGCAGTACTTC	-	TRBV18	-	TRBJ2-7
CASSRRDRGLTNEKLFF	TGCGCCAGCAGCCGCCGGGACAGGGGGCTAACTAATGAAAAACTGTTTTTT	-	TRBV4-1	TRBD1	TRBJ1-4
CASSLGWTGGGTNEKLFF	TGTGCCAGCAGCTTAGGATGGACAGGGGGAGGAACTAATGAAAAACTGTTTTTT	few	TRBV11-3	TRBD1	TRBJ1-4
CAATETGELFF	TGTGCCGCTACTGAGACCGGGGAGCTGTTTTTT	few	TRBV6-7	-	TRBJ2-2
CASNPSTGDEQYF	TGTGCCAGTAACCCATCGACTGGGGACGAGCAGTACTTC	-	TRBV19	-	TRBJ2-7
CASSWTGTGKEKLFF	TGTGCCAGCAGTTGGACCGGGACAGGGAAAGAAAAACTGTTTTTT	few	TRBV11-3	TRBD1	TRBJ1-4